The rows below give T cell receptor beta chains drawn from one sample of a study of T cell responses to AZD1222 COVID-19 vaccine. Libraries were prepared by immunoSEQ multiplex PCR; TCRdb keeps only in-frame clonotypes and omits some of them. The sample includes about 110,000 clones, roughly 87% of them seen just once. The sample in question was peripheral blood, obtained on day 0 of MenACWY control vaccination. Receptors were obtained from an adult in good health. Each CDR3 is given with its conserved first and last residue. The order of the fields is CDR3 length, clone size, J gene, V gene, D gene, CDR3 DNA, CDR3 protein. A D gene is named only where the DNA matches it firmly. Size tells how often a clone was seen (once, few, many) or the class of an expanded clone, and some rows leave it out.

length: 15; size: NA; J: TRBJ1-5; V: TRBV28; D: NA; DNA: TGTGCCAGCAGTTTCTCCGGACAGTTCAATCAGCCCCAGCATTTT; CDR3: CASSFSGQFNQPQHF
length: 15; size: NA; J: TRBJ2-7; V: TRBV30; D: NA; DNA: TGTGCCTGGAGCCAATCAGGCCATCAAAATCGGGAGCAGTACTTC; CDR3: CAWSQSGHQNREQYF
length: 14; size: NA; J: TRBJ1-6; V: TRBV19; D: TRBD1; DNA: TGTGCCAGTAGCCTCACAGGGGGAGCGTCACCCCTCCACTTT; CDR3: CASSLTGGASPLHF
length: 12; size: NA; J: TRBJ1-2; V: TRBV7-2; D: NA; DNA: TGTGCCAGCAGAAGAGGGGTGGATGGCTACACCTTC; CDR3: CASRRGVDGYTF
length: 15; size: large; J: TRBJ1-3; V: TRBV4-1; D: NA; DNA: TGCGCCAGCAGCCCTGAGGACAGTCCCAGAAACACCATATATTTT; CDR3: CASSPEDSPRNTIYF
length: 14; size: once; J: TRBJ1-5; V: TRBV19; D: NA; DNA: TGTGCCACCGGGGGAGCCCAAACAGGGCAGCCCCAGCATTTT; CDR3: CATGGAQTGQPQHF
length: 12; size: once; J: TRBJ2-5; V: TRBV29-1; D: NA; DNA: TGCAGCGTTGGGGACTTTCAAGAGACCCAGTACTTC; CDR3: CSVGDFQETQYF
length: 15; size: NA; J: TRBJ2-3; V: TRBV7-2; D: NA; DNA: TGTGCCAGCAGCTTAGGGGGCCGGGACACAGATACGCAGTATTTT; CDR3: CASSLGGRDTDTQYF
length: 13; size: once; J: TRBJ1-6; V: TRBV2; D: NA; DNA: TGTGCCAGCAGCCAATCTAGTGCTTCACCCCTCCACTTT; CDR3: CASSQSSASPLHF
length: 13; size: once; J: TRBJ2-5; V: TRBV6-5; D: NA; DNA: TGTGCCAGCCATAACAGGGAACAAGAGACCCAGTACTTC; CDR3: CASHNREQETQYF
length: 17; size: NA; J: TRBJ2-3; V: TRBV4-2; D: TRBD2; DNA: TGTGCCAGCAGCCAAGATACCCTAGCGGGGGCTGTGGATACGCAGTATTTT; CDR3: CASSQDTLAGAVDTQYF
length: 13; size: NA; J: TRBJ1-1; V: TRBV7-6; D: NA; DNA: TGTGCCAGCAGCTTGGGGAGTGACACTGAAGCTTTCTTT; CDR3: CASSLGSDTEAFF
length: 15; size: NA; J: TRBJ1-3; V: TRBV6-2/TRBV6-3; D: NA; DNA: TGTGCCAGCAGTTACGGGACTAACTCTGGAAACACCATATATTTT; CDR3: CASSYGTNSGNTIYF
length: 12; size: NA; J: TRBJ1-2; V: TRBV5-4; D: NA; DNA: TGTGCCAGCAGCGCGGACACAAACGGCTACACCTTC; CDR3: CASSADTNGYTF
length: 15; size: few; J: TRBJ2-1; V: TRBV5-6; D: TRBD2; DNA: TGTGCCAGCAGCTTGAGATACGGGGGGACCAATGAGCAGTTCTTC; CDR3: CASSLRYGGTNEQFF
length: 15; size: NA; J: TRBJ1-1; V: TRBV19; D: NA; DNA: TGTGCCAGTAGTATCCACAGGGCTACAAACACTGAAGCTTTCTTT; CDR3: CASSIHRATNTEAFF
length: 12; size: once; J: TRBJ2-1; V: TRBV10-1; D: NA; DNA: TGCGCCAGCAGTGAGGGTGGGACGGAGCAGTTCTTC; CDR3: CASSEGGTEQFF
length: 14; size: few; J: TRBJ1-4; V: TRBV6-5; D: NA; DNA: TGTGCCAGCAACGGGGGTGCGGGTCGTGAAAAACTGTTTTTT; CDR3: CASNGGAGREKLFF
length: 15; size: NA; J: TRBJ1-3; V: TRBV10-3; D: TRBD1; DNA: TGTGCCATCGCCACCCCAGGGGGCTCTGGAAACACCATATATTTT; CDR3: CAIATPGGSGNTIYF
length: 15; size: NA; J: TRBJ1-1; V: TRBV11-2; D: NA; DNA: TGTGCCAGCAGCTTAGATCAGCAACCGAACACTGAAGCTTTCTTT; CDR3: CASSLDQQPNTEAFF
length: 14; size: NA; J: TRBJ1-1; V: TRBV5-1; D: NA; DNA: TGCGCCAGCAGCGTAGGGAGTTTGAACACTGAAGCTTTCTTT; CDR3: CASSVGSLNTEAFF
length: 14; size: NA; J: TRBJ1-1; V: TRBV5-1; D: NA; DNA: TGCGCCAGCAGCTTGGGTTCAGGGAGCACTGAAGCTTTCTTT; CDR3: CASSLGSGSTEAFF
length: 17; size: NA; J: TRBJ1-4; V: TRBV30; D: NA; DNA: TGTGCCTGGAGTATACAAAGTTGGGCAGAAGAGAATGAAAAACTGTTTTTT; CDR3: CAWSIQSWAEENEKLFF
length: 16; size: NA; J: TRBJ2-1; V: TRBV4-3; D: NA; DNA: TGCGCCAGCAGCCAAGTGGGGGGTTTGGCCTACAATGAGCAGTTCTTC; CDR3: CASSQVGGLAYNEQFF
length: 14; size: NA; J: TRBJ2-1; V: TRBV29-1; D: TRBD2; DNA: TGCAGCGTCCTTCTTGGACTAGTGATGTATGAGCAGTTCTTC; CDR3: CSVLLGLVMYEQFF
length: 17; size: NA; J: TRBJ1-2; V: TRBV18; D: TRBD1; DNA: TGTGCCAGCTCACCCGAACTGGACAGGTTTGGCGGCTATGGCTACACCTTC; CDR3: CASSPELDRFGGYGYTF
length: 13; size: NA; J: TRBJ1-5; V: TRBV28; D: NA; DNA: TGTGCCAGCAGTGCGGCGGCTTACCAGCCCCAGCATTTT; CDR3: CASSAAAYQPQHF
length: 14; size: NA; J: TRBJ1-6; V: TRBV7-2; D: NA; DNA: TGTGCCAGCAGCTTCGGGGTCCCTAATTCACCCCTCCACTTT; CDR3: CASSFGVPNSPLHF
length: 14; size: NA; J: TRBJ1-5; V: TRBV28; D: NA; DNA: TGTGCCAGCACCTTCCGCGCGAGCAATCAGCCCCAGCATTTT; CDR3: CASTFRASNQPQHF
length: 14; size: NA; J: TRBJ1-2; V: TRBV6-2/TRBV6-3; D: TRBD1; DNA: TGTGCCAGCAGTTACGGTGGACAGGGGTATGGCTACACCTTC; CDR3: CASSYGGQGYGYTF
length: 15; size: once; J: TRBJ2-1; V: TRBV2; D: TRBD2; DNA: TGTGCCAGCAGTGGAAGGGAGCGGGGGTACAATGAGCAGTTCTTC; CDR3: CASSGRERGYNEQFF
length: 15; size: NA; J: TRBJ1-4; V: TRBV6-5; D: NA; DNA: TGTGCCAGCAGCCCCGGGTCCCGGGAGAATGAAAAACTGTTTTTT; CDR3: CASSPGSRENEKLFF
length: 15; size: once; J: TRBJ2-1; V: TRBV30; D: NA; DNA: TGTGCCGGGCGCCTTGACAGCGGGTCCTACAATGAGCAGTTCTTC; CDR3: CAGRLDSGSYNEQFF
length: 15; size: NA; J: TRBJ1-2; V: TRBV9; D: NA; DNA: TGTGCCAGCAGCGCTCAGGGTGCCCCGGGCTATGGCTACACCTTC; CDR3: CASSAQGAPGYGYTF
length: 15; size: NA; J: TRBJ2-5; V: TRBV7-2; D: NA; DNA: TGTGCCAGCAGCCAGACAGGAGTAAACCAAGAGACCCAGTACTTC; CDR3: CASSQTGVNQETQYF
length: 13; size: few; J: TRBJ1-2; V: TRBV7-2; D: TRBD1; DNA: TGTGCCAGCAGGTCACCGGGACAGCCCGGTTTCACCTTC; CDR3: CASRSPGQPGFTF
length: 13; size: NA; J: TRBJ2-1; V: TRBV4-3; D: TRBD2; DNA: TGCGCCAGCAGCCGGGGAGGGGACAATGAGCAGTTCTTC; CDR3: CASSRGGDNEQFF
length: 18; size: NA; J: TRBJ1-2; V: TRBV4-1; D: TRBD1; DNA: TGCGCCAGCAGCCCCTCGGACAGGTCGACCGAGGAGGACTATGGCTACACCTTC; CDR3: CASSPSDRSTEEDYGYTF
length: 15; size: NA; J: TRBJ2-7; V: TRBV4-1; D: TRBD1; DNA: TGCGCCAGCAGCCAGGTATTCGAGACAGGGAACGAGCAGTACTTC; CDR3: CASSQVFETGNEQYF